This T cell receptor beta chain originates from a study of T cells in narcolepsy (dated 2018 in TCRdb). With regard to the full study: The study enrolled patients with narcolepsy type 1 or type 2 (NT1, NT2) together with healthy control donors. To look for autoreactive T cells in narcolepsy patients that target self-antigens of hypocretin neurons (hypocretin, TRIB2), the study used TCR Vbeta sequencing to follow clonotypes in blood and CSF. Summary of the overall study and its limitations: According to the report, autoreactive clonotypes were detected serially in the blood of the same patients and of different patients, but not in healthy controls. Numbers of sequenced blood memory CD4+ clonotypes were comparable, with averages of 38,000 to 40,000 in patients and approximately 33,000 in controls. No sequences matching autoreactive T cell clones were present in some of the blood memory CD4+ repertoires from patients and controls. Plots that compared CSF and blood CD4+ T cell clonotypes from the same patient highlighted HCRT-specific and TRIB2-specific autoreactive clonotypes.

For TCR Vbeta sequencing, memory CD4+ T cells were sorted ex vivo from the peripheral blood of both healthy controls and narcolepsy patients. The receptor library was made with the immunoSEQ multiplex PCR assay. TCRdb provides this immuneACCESS table in a form limited to in-frame rearrangements. Some clones are lacking; in checked studies, under half of them reflect an unresolved V gene, and why the rest are absent is not known. The sample includes tens of thousands of clones, with about 87% observed a single time. 1% to 1.5% of the sample comes from the top ten. Clipping removes 8 bases from V and 4 bases from J, with 3 as the unmatched junction base count. Via the germline V gene, CDR1 is SGHNT and CDR2 YENEEA. The CDR3 contains 13 residues, cysteine and phenylalanine counted. The DNA shown is the 39-base CDR3, in frame from base 1. With respect to this clone: It has no known antigen specificity. The input lacks base qualities; no much larger clone sits a single base away.

Recombination joined TRBV11-3 with TRBJ2-7, and 12 junction bases match TRBD2. The clonotype comes from a human donor with narcolepsy. Sequenced: CD45RA- memory CD4+ T cells from PBMCs. The cell subset or site label of this sample denotes: memory T cells sorted ex vivo from peripheral blood. The DNA sequence is given as TGTGCCAGCCAGACTAGCGGGAGTTACGAGCAGTACTTC. Its coded protein is CASQTSGSYEQYF. Reference TRBV11-3 and TRBJ2-7 proteins supply the regions before and after the CDR3; the full variable domain is: EAGVVQSPRYKIIEKKQPVAFWCNPISGHNTLYWYLQNLGQGPELLIRYENEEAVDDSQLPKDRFSAERLKGVDSTLKIQPAELGDSAVYLCASQTSGSYEQYFGPGTRLTVT.